One T cell receptor (beta chain) is described in this entry. Libraries were prepared by immunoSEQ multiplex PCR; TCRdb keeps only in-frame clonotypes and omits some of them. The data show approximately 150,000 clones, over 90% seen once. This sample is part of a study of control samples from healthy donors and cancer patients. The V gene's germline CDR1 is SNHLY and CDR2 FYNNEI. The CDR3 extends over 11 amino acids. Sequencing was done on a sample of blood. The rearrangement uses TRBV2 and TRBJ2-7; tentative D call: TRBD1 (6 bases). This clonotype originated in a woman in her 30s in good health. DNA for the CDR3: TGTGCAACATCCAGGGGCTACGAGCAGTACTTC. Its protein is CATSRGYEQYF.